This TCR beta chain was identified in a study of T cell responses to AZD1222 COVID-19 vaccine. Study observations and caveats: Researchers report vaccine-associated CD4 TCRs spanning spike, with dominance at 160-218 and 743-854. It should be noted that donors were predominantly white British and more often female, and clonal diversity was possibly underestimated. The repertoires were collected only after the peak T cell response.

As concerns this clone: Its cognate antigen is unknown.

Using immunoSEQ multiplex PCR, the repertoire was profiled, and TCRdb retains in-frame clones only, with some absent. This sample yields under 150,000 clones, of which roughly 88% are seen a single time; 1.5% to 2% belongs to the top ten. V shed 7 bases and J shed 3 bases, with 12 bases lying between them. The CDR3 extends over 13 amino acids. Second-dose schedules of about 4 or about 12 weeks were combined. V usage is TRBV12-3 or TRBV12-4 and J usage is TRBJ1-1; D is uncertain. Source: peripheral blood, taken 28 days after the second AZD1222 dose. The sequence was collected from an adult who received the AZD1222 COVID-19 vaccine. The DNA of the CDR3 is TGTGCCAGCACGAAGCGAGCGGACACTGAAGCTTTCTTT. Its translation: CASTKRADTEAFF.